Listed here are 5 T cell receptor beta chains from one sample, sequenced in a study of T cell responses to AZD1222 COVID-19 vaccine. Using immunoSEQ multiplex PCR, the repertoire was profiled, and TCRdb retains in-frame clones only, with some absent. The data show 60,000 to 85,000 clones, roughly 80% seen once. Source: peripheral blood, taken 28 days after the second dose of the MenACWY control vaccine. Source of these receptors: an adult who received the MenACWY meningococcal vaccine as a control.

The chain joins TRBV27 to TRBJ2-1, with D possibly being TRBD1 (5 bases). With 1 base removed from V and 0 bases from J, the gap between germline ends came to 10 bases. Germline values: CDR1 MNHEY, CDR2 SMNVEV (reference sequence). The CDR3 is 16 amino acids. CDR3 bases: TGTGCCAGCAGTTTATGGGGCCCGAGCTCCTACAATGAGCAGTTCTTC. As protein: CASSLWGPSSYNEQFF.

DNA for the CDR3: TGTGCCAGCAGCACAGGGAGCAATCAGCCCCAGCATTTT. Encoded protein: CASSTGSNQPQHF. The chain recombines TRBV6-5 with TRBJ1-5; D might be TRBD1 (6 bases). Germline lookup yields CDR1 MNHEY and CDR2 SVGAGI. CDR3 length: 13 amino acids. The V and J ends lost 6 bases and 1 base respectively, with 7 bases between them.

The chain recombines TRBV4-1 with TRBJ2-7; TRBD1 agrees at 7 bases. The V and J ends lost 3 bases and 6 bases, in that order; junction bases with no gene match: 5. Germline V CDR1 and CDR2: MGHRA, YSYEKL. This CDR3 has 13 residues. The CDR3 DNA sequence: TGCGCCAGCAGCCACCAGACAGGGACCGAGCAGTACTTC. It is translated as CASSHQTGTEQYF.

The chain carries TRBV18 and TRBJ1-4; D remains ambiguous. In germline, CDR1 is KGHSH, CDR2 LQKENI. The CDR3 has 13 amino acids. Deletions cut 3 bases from V and 4 bases from J, with 6 bases between. The chain's CDR3 is CASSPRINEKLFF. The CDR3 region has the DNA TGTGCCAGCTCACCGAGAATTAATGAAAAACTGTTTTTT.

This clone appeared a single time. The V gene is TRBV10-2, the J gene TRBJ1-2; maybe TRBD1 (5 bases). CDR1 is WSHSY and CDR2 is SAAADI in the germline V gene. The V end was cut by 0 bases, the J end by 4 bases, with 15 bases between. CDR3 size: 16 residues. CDR3 DNA sequence: TGCGCCAGCAGTGAGTCGGGGGGGTGGAAAGGCTATGGCTACACCTTC. Residues: CASSESGGWKGYGYTF.